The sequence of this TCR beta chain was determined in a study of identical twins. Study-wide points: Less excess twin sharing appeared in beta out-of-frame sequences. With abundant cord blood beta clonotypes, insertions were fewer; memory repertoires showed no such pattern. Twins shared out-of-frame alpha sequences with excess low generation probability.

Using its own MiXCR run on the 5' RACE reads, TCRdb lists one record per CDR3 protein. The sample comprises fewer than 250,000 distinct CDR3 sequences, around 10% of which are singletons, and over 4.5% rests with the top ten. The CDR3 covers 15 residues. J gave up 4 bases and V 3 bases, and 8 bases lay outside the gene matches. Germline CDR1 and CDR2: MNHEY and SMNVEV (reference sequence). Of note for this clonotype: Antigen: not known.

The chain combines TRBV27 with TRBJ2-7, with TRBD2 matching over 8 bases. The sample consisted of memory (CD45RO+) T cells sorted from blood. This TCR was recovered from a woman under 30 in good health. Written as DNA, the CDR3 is TGTGCCAGCAGTTTTTTGGCTAGCGGGCCTTACGAGCAGTACTTC. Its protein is CASSFLASGPYEQYF.